This passage covers 23 T cell receptor beta chains from one sample sequenced in a study of blood T cell repertoires in COVID-19. Measured with immunoSEQ multiplex PCR; TCRdb has only the in-frame clones, and not every one. The sample yields fewer than 70,000 clones, about 80% seen once. Sequencing was performed on peripheral blood. All receptors derive from a human donor in a cohort sampled during active COVID-19.

The chain carries TRBV12-1 and TRBJ1-2. TRBV12-1 is flagged as a pseudogene. The CDR3 is 10 residues long. CDR3: CARRDYGYTF. The DNA for the CDR3 is TGTGCCAGGAGGGACTATGGCTACACCTTC.

The chain uses TRBV28 and TRBJ1-4; D may be TRBD1 (5 bases). Trimming took 3 bases from V and 6 from J, leaving 17 bases between them. The CDR3 has 16 amino acids. Germline-derived CDR1 and CDR2 are MDHEN and SYDVKM. CDR3 in DNA: TGTGCCAGCAGTTTTGTCGCGATACAGGTTGATGAAAAACTGTTTTTT. Residues: CASSFVAIQVDEKLFF.

The chain employs TRBV5-6 and TRBJ2-7; weak D call: TRBD2 (7 bases). CDR3 length: 14 residues. Trimming took 5 bases from V and 6 from J, leaving 18 bases between them. CDR1 and CDR2 (germline): SGHDT, YYEEEE. DNA of the CDR3: TGTGCCAGCAGTAGGGGGGGCGACTTGAGCGAGCAGTACTTC. It encodes CASSRGGDLSEQYF.

The rearrangement uses TRBV30 and TRBJ1-1, with 7 bases that match TRBD1. This CDR3 contains 17 residues. The germline V gene encodes CDR1 GTSNPN and CDR2 SVGIG (reference sequence). Unmatched junction bases numbered 17, after V lost 0 bases and J lost 7 bases. The CDR3 DNA is TGTGCCTGGAGTGTACACAGGGGCAGGGAGTTTATGTTTGAAGCTTTCTTT. Protein: CAWSVHRGREFMFEAFF.

For the CDR3, the DNA is TGTGCCAGCAGCTCGGACAGGGGGGAGACCCAGTACTTC. Protein sequence: CASSSDRGETQYF. The chain couples TRBV7-3 to TRBJ2-5, with TRBD1 matching over 10 bases. CDR1 and CDR2 (germline): SGHTA, FQGTGA. V was pared by 4 bases and J by 5 bases, with 1 base of the junction left unmatched. This CDR3 comprises 13 residues.

This rearrangement joins TRBV10-3 to TRBJ2-5; TRBD2 matches at 7 bases. The V and J ends lost 5 bases and 1 base, in that order; junction bases with no gene match: 10. The CDR3 extends over 16 amino acids. Per the germline V gene, CDR1 is ENHRY and CDR2 is SYGVKD. The CDR3 loop is CAISPRDYGTQETQYF. The CDR3 DNA is TGTGCCATCAGTCCTCGGGACTACGGAACCCAAGAGACCCAGTACTTC.

This clone appeared a few times. This chain joins TRBV19 and TRBJ1-5; D not certain. V was cut by 6 bases and J by 0 bases, with 9 bases left in between. This CDR3 region has 14 residues. Per the germline V gene, CDR1 is LNHDA and CDR2 is SQIVND (reference sequence). CDR3 sequence (DNA): TGTGCCAGTAGCGCCAGTTATAGCAATCAGCCCCAGCATTTT. Protein product: CASSASYSNQPQHF.

The CDR3 DNA follows: TGTGCCAGCAGTTTACTGACTAGCGGGATGTTTGGAGATACGCAGTATTTT. Translated, it gives CASSLLTSGMFGDTQYF. This chain joins TRBV27 and TRBJ2-3, with TRBD2 identical over 11 bases. V shed 2 bases, J shed 5 bases, and the junction held 9 bases outside the gene matches. The CDR3 has 17 amino acids. Germline CDR1 reads MNHEY; CDR2 reads SMNVEV (reference sequence).

The chain employs TRBV19 and TRBJ2-1; TRBD2 agrees at 11 bases. J was trimmed by 4 bases and V by 4 bases; bases with no gene match: 6. CDR1 and CDR2 (germline): LNHDA, SQIVND (reference sequence). The CDR3 is made up of 16 amino acids. CDR3 region: CASSRGGLAVYNEQFF. The CDR3 nucleotides are TGTGCCAGTAGTAGAGGGGGACTAGCGGTTTACAATGAGCAGTTCTTC.

CDR3 sequence (DNA): TGCGCCAGCGGACAGGGGAGTGTTGCTGAAGCTTTCTTT. It specifies CASGQGSVAEAFF. The V and J genes are TRBV5-1 and TRBJ1-1; 9 bases agree with TRBD1. The CDR3 runs to 13 residues. After removal of 7 bases from V and 6 bases from J, the junction contained 7 bases not matched to a gene. Per germline, CDR1 SGHRS and CDR2 YFSETQ.

The V call is TRBV7-6, the J call TRBJ2-3; 11 bases are shared with TRBD2. The germline CDR1 and CDR2 sequences are SGHVS and FNYEAQ. There are 17 residues in the CDR3. Germline trimming cut 5 bases from V and 0 bases from J; bases unmatched to any gene: 7. The CDR3: CASSRRVAGGSTDTQYF. The CDR3 DNA sequence: TGTGCCAGCAGCCGCAGGGTAGCGGGAGGGAGCACAGATACGCAGTATTTT.

The table lists this clone with a count of one. The chain employs TRBV4-1 and TRBJ1-1; D is undetermined. The CDR3 consists of 13 residues. Per the germline V gene, CDR1 is MGHRA and CDR2 is YSYEKL. Trimming cost V 4 bases and J 7 bases, with 13 bases left between them. The chain's CDR3 is CASSRTVMNEAFF. The DNA of the CDR3 is TGCGCCAGCAGCCGGACTGTAATGAATGAAGCTTTCTTT.

V usage is TRBV6-2 or TRBV6-3 and J usage is TRBJ1-2; 9 nucleotides match TRBD1. The ends lost 7 bases at V and 5 bases at J; junction bases unmatched: 5. This CDR3 is 13 amino acids long. Germline V gene data show CDR1 as MNHEY and CDR2 as SVGEGT. CDR3 region: CASTPGQGYGYTF. The CDR3 DNA sequence: TGTGCCAGCACCCCGGGACAGGGATATGGCTACACCTTC.

The chain has TRBV27 and TRBJ1-5; D is possibly TRBD1 (6 bases). The CDR3 runs to 13 residues. Germline-derived CDR1 and CDR2 are MNHEY and SMNVEV (reference sequence). CDR3 protein: CTSGDYSNQPQHF. CDR3 DNA: TGTACTTCAGGGGATTATAGCAATCAGCCCCAGCATTTT.

The genes are TRBV11-2 and TRBJ2-7, with TRBD1 identical over 9 bases. The CDR3 totals 15 residues. The V gene's germline CDR1 is SGHAT and CDR2 FQNNGV. J gave up 4 bases and V 4 bases, and 8 bases lay outside the gene matches. This chain's CDR3 is CASSSVRDRAYEQYF. The DNA for the CDR3 is TGTGCCAGCAGCTCCGTCCGGGACAGGGCGTACGAGCAGTACTTC.

V is TRBV5-5 and J is TRBJ2-7, with a possible D match to TRBD2 (5 bases). In germline, CDR1 is SGHKS, CDR2 YYEKEE (reference sequence). The CDR3 is 13 amino acids. Trimming removed 2 bases at V and 5 bases at J, with 11 bases between. CDR3 DNA: TGTGCCAGCAGCTTCGGGGATTGGGACGAGCAGTACTTC. Protein: CASSFGDWDEQYF.

This chain joins TRBV28 and TRBJ1-1, with no clear D. Trimming took off 4 bases at V and 1 base at J, with 7 bases between the two ends. The CDR3 has 13 residues. Germline V gene lookup returns CDR1 MDHEN and CDR2 SYDVKM. CDR3 DNA: TGTGCCAGCAGTTCCAGGTCGAACACTGAAGCTTTCTTT. Translation: CASSSRSNTEAFF.

The chain uses TRBV7-8 and TRBJ1-3, with TRBD1 identical over 7 bases. The junction had 2 bases not matched to a gene; V was cut back by 0 bases and J by 0 bases. The CDR3 loop spans 16 amino acids. CDR1 SGHVS and CDR2 FQNEAQ come from the germline V gene. CDR3 DNA: TGTGCCAGCAGCTTAGCGGGGGACAGCTCTGGAAACACCATATATTTT. It specifies CASSLAGDSSGNTIYF.

The J gene is TRBJ1-2, the V gene TRBV29-1, with D unclear. Looked up from germline, CDR1 is SQVTM and CDR2 is ANQGSEA. The CDR3 is made up of 13 amino acids. V was shortened by 1 base and J by 8 bases, with 14 bases between the two germline ends. DNA of the CDR3: TGCAGCGTTGAAGCCCCCGACTCACACGGCTACACCTTC. Its translation: CSVEAPDSHGYTF.

This clone occurred a few times. The rearrangement uses TRBV19 and TRBJ1-3; the D is unclear. There are 13 residues in the CDR3. Germline V CDR1 and CDR2: LNHDA, SQIVND (reference sequence). V lost 4 bases and J lost 3, with 7 bases in between. The CDR3 DNA sequence: TGTGCCAGTAGTAAGCAGGATGGAAACACCATATATTTT. This sequence encodes CASSKQDGNTIYF.

This clone was recorded once. V is TRBV19 and J is TRBJ2-7; possibly TRBD1 for D (6 bases). The germline gives CDR1 LNHDA, CDR2 SQIVND (reference sequence). Trimming removed 5 bases from V and 7 bases from J, with 18 bases in between. The CDR3 sequence is 14 residues long. The CDR3 here is CASSYGLKTGEQYF. The CDR3 coding sequence is TGTGCCAGTAGTTACGGACTGAAAACAGGGGAGCAGTACTTC.

V is TRBV4-2 and J is TRBJ1-2; 8 positions match TRBD1. J gave up 4 bases and V 0 bases, and 7 bases lay outside the gene matches. The germline gives CDR1 LGHNA, CDR2 YNFKEQ. The CDR3 sequence is 16 residues long. Written as DNA, the CDR3 is TGTGCCAGCAGCCAAGAAGCAGGGGGCGATCCCTATGGCTACACCTTC. The encoded protein is CASSQEAGGDPYGYTF.

This clone was observed once. J is TRBJ2-2 and V is TRBV14; D is perhaps TRBD1 (6 bases). V lost 8 bases to trimming and J lost 5 bases, with 18 bases between them. The CDR3 totals 15 residues. Looked up from germline, CDR1 is SGHDN and CDR2 is FVKESK. The CDR3 reads CASQSQGTRTGELFF. The CDR3 DNA is TGTGCCAGCCAATCCCAGGGGACACGGACCGGGGAGCTGTTTTTT.